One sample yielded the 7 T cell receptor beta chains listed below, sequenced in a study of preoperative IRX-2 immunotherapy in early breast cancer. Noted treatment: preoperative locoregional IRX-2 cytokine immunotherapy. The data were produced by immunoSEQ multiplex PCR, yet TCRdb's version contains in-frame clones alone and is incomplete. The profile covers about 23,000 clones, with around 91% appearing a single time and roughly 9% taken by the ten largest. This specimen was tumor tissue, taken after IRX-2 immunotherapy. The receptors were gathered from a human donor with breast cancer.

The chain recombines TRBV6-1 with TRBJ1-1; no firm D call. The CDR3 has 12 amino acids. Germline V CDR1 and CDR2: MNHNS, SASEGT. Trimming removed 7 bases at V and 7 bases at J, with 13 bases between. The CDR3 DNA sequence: TGTGCCAGCACTAGGGTGGCCCATGAAGCTTTCTTT. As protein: CASTRVAHEAFF.

In DNA form, the CDR3 reads TGTGCCAGCAGCTTGACTAGCGGGAGCAATGAGCAGTTCTTC. Translating it yields CASSLTSGSNEQFF. The chain combines TRBV11-2 with TRBJ2-1; 12 bases fit TRBD2. This CDR3 comprises 14 residues. V lost 3 bases and J lost 6; bases outside the gene matches: 0. Germline-derived CDR1 and CDR2 are SGHAT and FQNNGV.

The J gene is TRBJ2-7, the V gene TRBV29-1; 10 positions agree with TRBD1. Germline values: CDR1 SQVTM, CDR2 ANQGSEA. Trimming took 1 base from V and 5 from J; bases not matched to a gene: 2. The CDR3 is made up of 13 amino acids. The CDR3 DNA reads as TGCAGCGTTGAAGGGACAGGGGGTCACGAGCAGTACTTC. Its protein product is CSVEGTGGHEQYF.

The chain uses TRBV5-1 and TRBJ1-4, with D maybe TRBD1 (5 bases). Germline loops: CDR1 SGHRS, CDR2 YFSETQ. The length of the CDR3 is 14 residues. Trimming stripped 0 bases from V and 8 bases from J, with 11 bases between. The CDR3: CASSLGQSTEKLFF. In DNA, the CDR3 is TGCGCCAGCAGCTTGGGACAGTCGACGGAAAAACTGTTTTTT.

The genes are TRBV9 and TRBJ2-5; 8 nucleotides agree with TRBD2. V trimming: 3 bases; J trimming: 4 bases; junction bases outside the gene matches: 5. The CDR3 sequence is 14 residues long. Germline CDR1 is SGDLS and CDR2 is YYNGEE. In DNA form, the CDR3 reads TGTGCCAGCAGCGCCTCACTAGCGGCAGAGACCCAGTACTTC. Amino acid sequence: CASSASLAAETQYF.

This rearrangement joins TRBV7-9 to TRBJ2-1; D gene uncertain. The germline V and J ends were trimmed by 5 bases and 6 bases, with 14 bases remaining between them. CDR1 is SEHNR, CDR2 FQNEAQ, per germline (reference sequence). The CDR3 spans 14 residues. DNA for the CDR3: TGTGCCAGCAGCACGGGCCTTACGACCAATGAGCAGTTCTTC. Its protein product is CASSTGLTTNEQFF. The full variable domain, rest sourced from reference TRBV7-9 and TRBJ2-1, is DTGVSQNPRHKITKRGQNVTFRCDPISEHNRLYWYRQTLGQGPEFLTYFQNEAQLEKSRLLSDRFSAERPKGSFSTLEIQRTEQGDSAMYLCASSTGLTTNEQFFGPGTRLTVL.

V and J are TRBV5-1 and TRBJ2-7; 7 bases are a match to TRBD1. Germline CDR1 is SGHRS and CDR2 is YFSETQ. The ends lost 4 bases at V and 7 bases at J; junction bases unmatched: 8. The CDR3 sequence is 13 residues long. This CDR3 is CASSQGQSLEQYF. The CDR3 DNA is TGCGCCAGCAGCCAGGGACAGTCCTTGGAGCAGTACTTC.